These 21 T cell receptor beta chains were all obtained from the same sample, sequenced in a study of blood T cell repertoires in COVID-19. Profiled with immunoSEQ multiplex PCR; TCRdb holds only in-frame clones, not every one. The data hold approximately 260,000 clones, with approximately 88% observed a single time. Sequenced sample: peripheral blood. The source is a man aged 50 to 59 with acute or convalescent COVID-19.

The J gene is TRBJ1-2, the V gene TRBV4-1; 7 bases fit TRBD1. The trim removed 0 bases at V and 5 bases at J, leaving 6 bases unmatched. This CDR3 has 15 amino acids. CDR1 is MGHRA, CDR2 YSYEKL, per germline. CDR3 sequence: CASSQEGDRRYGYTF. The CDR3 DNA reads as TGCGCCAGCAGCCAAGAAGGGGACAGACGTTATGGCTACACCTTC.

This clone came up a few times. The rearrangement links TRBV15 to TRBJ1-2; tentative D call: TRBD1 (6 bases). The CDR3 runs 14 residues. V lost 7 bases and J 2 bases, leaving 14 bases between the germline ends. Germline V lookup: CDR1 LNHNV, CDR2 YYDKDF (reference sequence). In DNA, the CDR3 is TGTGCCACCAAGAAGGGGGGGTCCAACTATGGCTACACCTTC. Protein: CATKKGGSNYGYTF.

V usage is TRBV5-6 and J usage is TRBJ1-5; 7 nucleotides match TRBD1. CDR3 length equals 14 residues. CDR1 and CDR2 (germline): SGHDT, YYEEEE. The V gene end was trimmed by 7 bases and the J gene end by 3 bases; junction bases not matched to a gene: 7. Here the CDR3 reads CASGRQGSNQPQHF. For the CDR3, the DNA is TGTGCCAGCGGCAGACAGGGCTCCAATCAGCCCCAGCATTTT.

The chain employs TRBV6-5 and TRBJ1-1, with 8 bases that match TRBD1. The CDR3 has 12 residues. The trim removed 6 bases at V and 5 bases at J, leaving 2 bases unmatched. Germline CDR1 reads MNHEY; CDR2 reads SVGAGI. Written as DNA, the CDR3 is TGTGCCAGCAGCCAGGGGGCGACTGAAGCTTTCTTT. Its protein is CASSQGATEAFF.

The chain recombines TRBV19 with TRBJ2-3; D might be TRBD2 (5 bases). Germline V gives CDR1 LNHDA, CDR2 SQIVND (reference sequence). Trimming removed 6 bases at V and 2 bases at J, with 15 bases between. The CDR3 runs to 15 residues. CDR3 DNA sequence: TGTGCCAGTAGCGCCTACGCGGGTCCCACAGATACGCAGTATTTT. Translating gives CASSAYAGPTDTQYF. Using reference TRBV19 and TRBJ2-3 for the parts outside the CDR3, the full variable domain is DGGITQSPKYLFRKEGQNVTLSCEQNLNHDAMYWYRQDPGQGLRLIYYSQIVNDFQKGDIAEGYSVSREKKESFPLTVTSAQKNPTAFYLCASSAYAGPTDTQYFGPGTRLTVL.

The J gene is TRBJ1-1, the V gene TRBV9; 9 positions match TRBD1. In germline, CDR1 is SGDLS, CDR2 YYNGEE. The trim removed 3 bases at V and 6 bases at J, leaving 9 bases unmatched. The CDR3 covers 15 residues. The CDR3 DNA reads TGTGCCAGCAGCGAGGGGACAGGGCCTTTATCTGAAGCTTTCTTT. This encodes CASSEGTGPLSEAFF.

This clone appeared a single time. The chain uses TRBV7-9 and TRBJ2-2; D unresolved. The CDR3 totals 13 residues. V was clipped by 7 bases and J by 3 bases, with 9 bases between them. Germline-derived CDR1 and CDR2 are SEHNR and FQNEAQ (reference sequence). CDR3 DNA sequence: TGTGCCAGCACTAAACATGACACCGGGGAGCTGTTTTTT. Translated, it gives CASTKHDTGELFF.

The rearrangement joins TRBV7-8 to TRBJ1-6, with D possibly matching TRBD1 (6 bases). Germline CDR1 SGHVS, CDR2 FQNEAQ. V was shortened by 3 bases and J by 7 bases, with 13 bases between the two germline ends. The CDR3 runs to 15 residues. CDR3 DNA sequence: TGTGCCAGCAGCTTCACCCGGGACACAAATTCACCCCTCCACTTT. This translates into CASSFTRDTNSPLHF. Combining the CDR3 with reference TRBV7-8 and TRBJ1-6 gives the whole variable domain GAGVSQSPRYKVAKRGQDVALRCDPISGHVSLFWYQQALGQGPEFLTYFQNEAQLDKSGLPSDRFFAERPEGSVSTLKIQRTQQEDSAVYLCASSFTRDTNSPLHFGNGTRLTVT.

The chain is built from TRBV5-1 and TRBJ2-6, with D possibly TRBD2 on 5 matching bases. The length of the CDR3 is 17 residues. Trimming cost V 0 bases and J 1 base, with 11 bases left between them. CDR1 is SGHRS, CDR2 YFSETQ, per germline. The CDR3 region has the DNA TGCGCCAGCAGCTTGGCCCCCGGGAAGTCTGGGGCCAACGTCCTGACTTTC. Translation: CASSLAPGKSGANVLTF. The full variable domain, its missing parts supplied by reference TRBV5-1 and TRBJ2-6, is KAGVTQTPRYLIKTRGQQVTLSCSPISGHRSVSWYQQTPGQGLQFLFEYFSETQRNKGNFPGRFSGRQFSNSRSEMNVSTLELGDSALYLCASSLAPGKSGANVLTFGAGSRLTVL.

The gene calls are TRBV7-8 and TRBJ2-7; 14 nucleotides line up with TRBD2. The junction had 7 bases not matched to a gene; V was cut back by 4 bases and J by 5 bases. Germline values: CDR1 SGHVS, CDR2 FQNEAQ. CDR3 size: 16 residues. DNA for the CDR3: TGTGCCAGCAGCTCAATCGGGACTAGCGGGGGCGACGAGCAGTACTTC. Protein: CASSSIGTSGGDEQYF. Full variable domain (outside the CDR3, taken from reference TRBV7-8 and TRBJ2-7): GAGVSQSPRYKVAKRGQDVALRCDPISGHVSLFWYQQALGQGPEFLTYFQNEAQLDKSGLPSDRFFAERPEGSVSTLKIQRTQQEDSAVYLCASSSIGTSGGDEQYFGPGTRLTVT.

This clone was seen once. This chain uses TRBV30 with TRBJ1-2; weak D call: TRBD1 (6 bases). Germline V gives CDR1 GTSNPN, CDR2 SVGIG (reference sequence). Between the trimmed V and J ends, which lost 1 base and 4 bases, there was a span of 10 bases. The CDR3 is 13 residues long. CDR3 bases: TGTGCCTGGAGTGCCACAGGGACCTATGGCTACACCTTC. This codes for CAWSATGTYGYTF.

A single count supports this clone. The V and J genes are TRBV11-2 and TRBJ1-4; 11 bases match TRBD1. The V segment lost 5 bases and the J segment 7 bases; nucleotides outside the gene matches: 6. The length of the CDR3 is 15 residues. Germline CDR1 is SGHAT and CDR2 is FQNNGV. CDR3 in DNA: TGTGCCAGCAGCCAGGGGGACAGGGGGACTGAAAAACTGTTTTTT. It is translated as CASSQGDRGTEKLFF. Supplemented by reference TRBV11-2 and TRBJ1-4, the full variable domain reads EAGVAQSPRYKIIEKRQSVAFWCNPISGHATLYWYQQILGQGPKLLIQFQNNGVVDDSQLPKDRFSAERLKGVDSTLKIQPAKLEDSAVYLCASSQGDRGTEKLFFGSGTQLSVL.

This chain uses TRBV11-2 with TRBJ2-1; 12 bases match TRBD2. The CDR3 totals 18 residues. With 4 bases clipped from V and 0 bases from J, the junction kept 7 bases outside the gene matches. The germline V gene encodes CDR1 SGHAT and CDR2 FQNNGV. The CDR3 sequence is CASSSLAGGVSSYNEQFF. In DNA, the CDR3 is TGTGCCAGCAGCTCGCTAGCGGGGGGGGTGAGCTCCTACAATGAGCAGTTCTTC.

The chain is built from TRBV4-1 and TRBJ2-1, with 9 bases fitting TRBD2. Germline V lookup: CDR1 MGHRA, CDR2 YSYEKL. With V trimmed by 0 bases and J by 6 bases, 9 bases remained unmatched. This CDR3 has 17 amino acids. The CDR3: CASSQDGTSKKGNEQFF. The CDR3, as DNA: TGCGCCAGCAGCCAAGACGGGACTAGCAAAAAGGGCAATGAGCAGTTCTTC.

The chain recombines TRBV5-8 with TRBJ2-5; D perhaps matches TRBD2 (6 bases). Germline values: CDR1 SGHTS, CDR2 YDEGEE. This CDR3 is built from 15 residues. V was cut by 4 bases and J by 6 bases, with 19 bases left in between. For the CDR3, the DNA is TGTGCCAGCAGCAACATGATAACTAGCCAGAAGACCCAGTACTTC. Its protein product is CASSNMITSQKTQYF. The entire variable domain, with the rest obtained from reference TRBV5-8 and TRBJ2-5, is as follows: EAGVTQSPTHLIKTRGQQATLRCSPISGHTSVYWYQQALGLGLQFLLWYDEGEERNRGNFPPRFSGRQFPNYSSELNVNALELEDSALYLCASSNMITSQKTQYFGPGTRLLVL.

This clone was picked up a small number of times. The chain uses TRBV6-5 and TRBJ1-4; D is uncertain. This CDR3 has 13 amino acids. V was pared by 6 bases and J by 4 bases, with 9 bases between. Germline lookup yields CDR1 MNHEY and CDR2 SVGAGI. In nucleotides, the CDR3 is TGTGCCAGCAGGAAAGAGCGTAATGAAAAACTGTTTTTT. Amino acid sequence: CASRKERNEKLFF.

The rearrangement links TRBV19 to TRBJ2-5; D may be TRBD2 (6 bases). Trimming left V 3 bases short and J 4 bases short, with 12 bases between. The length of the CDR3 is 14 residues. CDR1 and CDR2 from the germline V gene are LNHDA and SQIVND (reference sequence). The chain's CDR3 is CASSIGGIRETQYF. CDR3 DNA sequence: TGTGCCAGTAGTATTGGAGGGATTCGAGAGACCCAGTACTTC.

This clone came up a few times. CDR3 nucleotides: TGTGCCAGCAGGCGATCACCCGAGGCCGACCCTTTGAGATCTAACTATGGCTACACCTTC. This translates into CASRRSPEADPLRSNYGYTF. This sequence joins TRBV21-1 and TRBJ1-2. TRBV21-1 is described as a pseudogene. This CDR3 comprises 20 residues.

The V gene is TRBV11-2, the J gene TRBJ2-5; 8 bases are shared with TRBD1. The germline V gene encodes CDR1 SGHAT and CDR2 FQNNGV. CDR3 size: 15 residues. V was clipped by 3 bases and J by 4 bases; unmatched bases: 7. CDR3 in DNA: TGTGCCAGCAGCTTCAACAGGGGGGCAGGAGAGACCCAGTACTTC. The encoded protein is CASSFNRGAGETQYF.

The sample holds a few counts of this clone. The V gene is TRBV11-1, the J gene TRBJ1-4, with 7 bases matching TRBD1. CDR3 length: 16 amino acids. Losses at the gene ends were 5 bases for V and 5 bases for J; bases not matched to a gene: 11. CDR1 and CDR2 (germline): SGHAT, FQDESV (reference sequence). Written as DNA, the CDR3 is TGTGCCAGCAGCCCTGGCCGAGGGGGACAGAATGAAAAACTGTTTTTT. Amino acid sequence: CASSPGRGGQNEKLFF. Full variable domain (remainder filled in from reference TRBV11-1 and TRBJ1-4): EAEVAQSPRYKITEKSQAVAFWCDPISGHATLYWYRQILGQGPELLVQFQDESVVDDSQLPKDRFSAERLKGVDSTLKIQPAELGDSAMYLCASSPGRGGQNEKLFFGSGTQLSVL.

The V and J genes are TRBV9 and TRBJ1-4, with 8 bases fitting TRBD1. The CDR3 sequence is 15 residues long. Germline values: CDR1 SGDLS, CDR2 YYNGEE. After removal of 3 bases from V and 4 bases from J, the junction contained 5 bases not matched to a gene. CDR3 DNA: TGTGCCAGCAGCGAGGGGGGACAGGTTAATGAAAAACTGTTTTTT. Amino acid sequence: CASSEGGQVNEKLFF.